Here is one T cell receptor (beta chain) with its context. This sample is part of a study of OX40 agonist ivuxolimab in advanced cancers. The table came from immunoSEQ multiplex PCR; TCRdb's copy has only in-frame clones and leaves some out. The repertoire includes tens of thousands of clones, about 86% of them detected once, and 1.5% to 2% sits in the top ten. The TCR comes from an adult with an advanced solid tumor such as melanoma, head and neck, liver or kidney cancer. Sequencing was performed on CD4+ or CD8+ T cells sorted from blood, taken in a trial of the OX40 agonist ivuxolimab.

This CDR3 reads CAISARQGVETQYF. DNA of the CDR3: TGTGCCATCAGTGCGAGACAGGGAGTGGAGACCCAGTACTTC. The genes are TRBV10-3 and TRBJ2-5; 7 bases are shared with TRBD1. Germline assignment: CDR1 ENHRY and CDR2 SYGVKD. The junction had 7 bases not matched to a gene; V was cut back by 4 bases and J by 5 bases. This CDR3 contains 14 residues.